The clone carrying this T cell receptor (beta chain) was counted only a few times. Its cognate antigen is unknown. The source of the sample is a study of neurological immune-mediated disorders. Whole-study findings and limits: The absence of shared CDR3 amino acid sequences among expanded clones across subjects suggests private repertoires in all groups. HTLV-1-associated myelopathy showed the most TCR clonal expansion; multiple sclerosis the least, below healthy controls.

Sequencing runs each generated in excess of 180 million TCR-beta sequences derived from 15-18 subjects. TCRdb processed the 5' RACE reads anew with MiXCR; each CDR3 protein has one entry. The table includes approximately 43,000 distinct CDR3 sequences, 2.5% detected once. V was cut by 1 base and J by 2 bases, with 18 bases left in between. This CDR3 spans 17 amino acids. Germline V CDR1 and CDR2: SGHTA, FQGNSA. The V and J genes are TRBV7-2 and TRBJ2-7; D may be TRBD1 or TRBD2 (5 bases each). The clonotype comes from a man aged 30-40 years with multiple sclerosis. Material for sequencing was PBMCs. The CDR3 DNA reads as TGTGCCAGCAGCTTAGTTAACGACGGGACGCCCACCTACGAGCAGTACTTC. This encodes CASSLVNDGTPTYEQYF. Variable domain in full (rest from reference TRBV7-2 and TRBJ2-7): GAGVSQSPSNKVTEKGKDVELRCDPISGHTALYWYRQSLGQGLEFLIYFQGNSAPDKSGLPSDRFSAERTGGSVSTLTIQRTQQEDSAVYLCASSLVNDGTPTYEQYFGPGTRLTVT.